The table lists the clone carrying this T cell receptor (beta chain) with a count of one. Original analysis: Researchers report that nucleated cell counts were estimated from reference gene primer amplification. Measured with immunoSEQ multiplex PCR; TCRdb has only the in-frame clones, and not every one. That table supplies the V and J calls and clone size; D and trimming were determined from the DNA. This table holds 200,000 or so clones, roughly 90% found once. This specimen comes from a study of blood T cell repertoires in COVID-19. Study at large: The United States, Italy and Spain provided the acute and convalescent COVID-19 samples. The analysed material was cDNA or gDNA that came from T cells, B-cell-depleted T cells, or PBMCs.

Between the trimmed V and J ends, which lost 6 bases and 4 bases, there was a span of 10 bases. The length of the CDR3 is 12 residues. This TCR came from a middle-aged man with active or convalescent COVID-19. Sequencing was performed on peripheral blood. The chain is built from TRBV12-3 or TRBV12-4 and TRBJ2-7; D may be TRBD2 (5 bases). The chain's CDR3 is CASSTTSYEQYF. For the CDR3, the DNA is TGTGCCAGCAGCACTACTAGTTACGAGCAGTACTTC.